These 22 T cell receptor beta chains came from one sample sequenced in a study of cytomegalovirus exposure and HLA in healthy donors. 60 Vbeta and 13 Jbeta primers were used in PCR. Sequenced by immunoSEQ multiplex PCR; TCRdb stores in-frame clones only, minus some. Counted here are about 130,000 clones, roughly 79% occurring once; the ten biggest clones make up 2.7%. Material: PBMCs. All receptors come from a boy aged 2 to 10 in good health and CMV-seronegative.

The chain recombines TRBV7-2 with TRBJ1-5; D is unclear. The ends were cut back, 5 bases at V and 3 bases at J, with 20 bases in the middle. This CDR3 comprises 17 residues. Per the germline V gene, CDR1 is SGHTA and CDR2 is FQGNSA. The CDR3 is CASSAGPGAGSNQPQHF. Here the CDR3 DNA reads TGTGCCAGCAGCGCGGGCCCCGGAGCGGGGTCCAATCAGCCCCAGCATTTT.

This clone appeared a single time. The chain recombines TRBV19 with TRBJ2-3, with D possibly matching TRBD1 (5 bases). The germline V gene has CDR1 LNHDA and CDR2 SQIVND (reference sequence). This CDR3 contains 12 residues. V lost 9 bases, J lost 1 base, and 8 bases lay in between. The CDR3 loop reads CASRVGTDTQYF. The CDR3 DNA follows: TGTGCCAGCAGGGTAGGCACAGATACGCAGTATTTT.

This clone ranks as medium-sized. DNA of the CDR3: TGTGCCAGCAGCCAAACTGGACTAGCGGGGGCTGATACGCAGTATTTT. Its protein product is CASSQTGLAGADTQYF. This chain uses TRBV4-2 with TRBJ2-3, with 13 nucleotides matching TRBD2. CDR3 length: 16 residues. Germline assignment: CDR1 LGHNA and CDR2 YNFKEQ. After removal of 2 bases from V and 6 bases from J, the junction contained 5 bases not matched to a gene.

The J gene is TRBJ2-3, the V gene TRBV27, with D possibly being TRBD2 (5 bases). Germline CDR1 MNHEY, CDR2 SMNVEV (reference sequence). Trimming stripped 7 bases from V and 1 base from J, with 15 bases between. The CDR3 is 15 residues long. This chain's CDR3 is CASTKIGVRTDTQYF. For the CDR3, the DNA is TGTGCCAGCACCAAAATCGGGGTTCGCACAGATACGCAGTATTTT.

In its sample, this clone was seen a few times. The J gene is TRBJ2-5, the V gene TRBV15; TRBD2 agrees at 8 bases. The J segment lost 5 bases and the V segment lost 0 bases, leaving 5 bases of the junction unmatched. Germline-derived CDR1 and CDR2 are LNHNV and YYDKDF (reference sequence). The CDR3 is 15 residues long. The CDR3 loop reads CATSRDSAGVETQYF. The CDR3 nucleotides read TGTGCCACCAGCAGAGATTCAGCGGGGGTGGAGACCCAGTACTTC.

This sequence joins TRBV6-1 and TRBJ1-1, with a possible D match to TRBD1 (5 bases). V shed 6 bases and J shed 1 base, with 12 bases lying between them. The CDR3 runs to 14 residues. Germline assignment: CDR1 MNHNS and CDR2 SASEGT. The CDR3 loop is CASREGRSNTEAFF. DNA of the CDR3: TGTGCCAGCAGGGAGGGACGGTCGAACACTGAAGCTTTCTTT.

This clone is a singleton in its sample. The chain couples TRBV4-1 to TRBJ1-2, with 8 bases aligning to TRBD1. Germline V CDR1 and CDR2: MGHRA, YSYEKL. The junction had 6 bases not matched to a gene; V was cut back by 0 bases and J by 3 bases. The CDR3 loop spans 16 amino acids. The CDR3 sequence: CASSQERQGMDYGYTF. The DNA for the CDR3 is TGCGCCAGCAGCCAAGAGCGACAGGGGATGGACTATGGCTACACCTTC.

The chain uses TRBV4-3 and TRBJ2-3; maybe TRBD2 (5 bases). This CDR3 is 19 amino acids long. The V end was cut by 0 bases, the J end by 0 bases, with 19 bases between. Germline CDR1 reads LGHNA; CDR2 reads YSLEER. This CDR3 reads CASSQDQVTGFLSTDTQYF. The CDR3 DNA reads TGCGCCAGCAGCCAAGATCAAGTAACGGGGTTCCTTAGCACAGATACGCAGTATTTT.

The chain recombines TRBV4-3 with TRBJ2-3; TRBD2 aligns across 8 bases. Trimming removed 0 bases from V and 4 bases from J; junction bases left unmatched: 15. Germline CDR1 reads LGHNA; CDR2 reads YSLEER. The CDR3 consists of 19 residues. The DNA for the CDR3 is TGCGCCAGCAGCCAAGATTCCCTAACGGGGGGGGGTTTGGCAGATACGCAGTATTTT. Its translation: CASSQDSLTGGGLADTQYF.

This clone occurred once. J is TRBJ1-1 and V is TRBV6-5; TRBD1 agrees at 9 bases. The ends lost 4 bases at V and 0 bases at J; junction bases unmatched: 3. There are 15 residues in the CDR3. Germline loops: CDR1 MNHEY, CDR2 SVGAGI. DNA for the CDR3: TGTGCCAGCAGTTCCGGGACAGGGTTGAACACTGAAGCTTTCTTT. Translation gives CASSSGTGLNTEAFF.

The chain employs TRBV10-3 and TRBJ1-2; D is perhaps TRBD1 (6 bases). V was trimmed by 11 bases and J by 8 bases, leaving 21 bases between them. The V gene's germline CDR1 is ENHRY and CDR2 SYGVKD. This CDR3 has 13 residues. The CDR3 sequence is CAANTGGGGGYTF. The DNA for the CDR3 is TGTGCCGCCAACACGGGGGGCGGTGGAGGCTACACCTTC.

J is TRBJ2-1 and V is TRBV7-3; TRBD2 matches 13 bases. The CDR3 extends over 15 amino acids. The V segment lost 4 bases and the J segment 6 bases; nucleotides outside the gene matches: 3. In germline, CDR1 is SGHTA, CDR2 FQGTGA. The CDR3 bases are TGTGCCAGCAGCTCACTAGCGGGGGGGTCCAATGAGCAGTTCTTC. Its protein product is CASSSLAGGSNEQFF.

This chain uses TRBV6-5 with TRBJ2-4; D gene ambiguous. V lost 6 bases and J 0 bases, leaving 9 bases between the germline ends. The germline V gene encodes CDR1 MNHEY and CDR2 SVGAGI. The CDR3 length is 14 residues. Here the CDR3 reads CASSVSVAKNIQYF. CDR3 DNA sequence: TGTGCCAGCAGCGTCTCGGTAGCCAAAAACATTCAGTACTTC.

This chain joins TRBV15 and TRBJ1-1, with D perhaps TRBD1 (5 bases). Germline V gene data show CDR1 as LNHNV and CDR2 as YYDKDF (reference sequence). This CDR3 region has 15 residues. V gave up 8 bases and J gave up 0 bases, with 16 bases separating them. The CDR3 region has the DNA TGTGCCACCGGCGAACAGGCCCTTATGAACACTGAAGCTTTCTTT. It codes for CATGEQALMNTEAFF.

The chain is built from TRBV2 and TRBJ2-5; maybe TRBD2 (6 bases). Germline V lookup: CDR1 SNHLY, CDR2 FYNNEI. The CDR3 sequence is 12 residues long. V was cut by 9 bases and J by 3 bases, with 11 bases left in between. Written as DNA, the CDR3 is TGTGCCAGGCGGGACTTTGAAGAGACCCAGTACTTC. Its protein product is CARRDFEETQYF.

The rearrangement joins TRBV9 to TRBJ1-2; 7 bases agree with TRBD1. Per the germline V gene, CDR1 is SGDLS and CDR2 is YYNGEE. This CDR3 contains 14 residues. Trimming at V came to 5 bases and at J to 11 bases, leaving 15 bases not matched to a gene. The CDR3 nucleotides read TGTGCCAGCAGTCCCCGACAGGGCGGAAGAAGTTACACCTTC. Its protein product is CASSPRQGGRSYTF.

This chain connects TRBV19 to TRBJ1-2, with D perhaps TRBD1 (6 bases). Trimming removed 5 bases at V and 6 bases at J, with 10 bases between. There are 12 residues in the CDR3. Germline CDR1 reads LNHDA; CDR2 reads SQIVND (reference sequence). CDR3: CASSVYRDGYTF. CDR3 DNA: TGTGCCAGTAGTGTATACAGGGATGGCTACACCTTC.

The V call is TRBV5-6, the J call TRBJ2-3, with D perhaps TRBD1 (5 bases). CDR3 length: 18 residues. V gave up 3 bases and J gave up 2 bases, with 22 bases separating them. Germline CDR1 SGHDT, CDR2 YYEEEE. CDR3: CASSSFDRITDLTDTQYF. CDR3 coding DNA: TGTGCCAGCAGCTCTTTCGACAGAATAACGGACCTCACAGATACGCAGTATTTT.

This clone was recorded a few times. CDR3 region: CASSDDTAGQQFF. Written as DNA, the CDR3 is TGTGCCAGCAGTGACGACACAGCTGGTCAGCAGTTCTTC. The V and J genes are TRBV6-4 and TRBJ2-1; no clear D gene. The ends were cut back, 2 bases at V and 11 bases at J, with 13 bases in the middle. CDR1 and CDR2 (germline): MRHNA, SNTAGT. The CDR3 is 13 amino acids.

V usage is TRBV18 and J usage is TRBJ2-5; no definite D call. V was trimmed by 2 bases and J by 2 bases, leaving 15 bases between them. The CDR3 extends over 16 amino acids. Germline lookup yields CDR1 KGHSH and CDR2 LQKENI. The CDR3 region has the DNA TGTGCCAGCTCACCAGTAACAGCTCATACACAAGAGACCCAGTACTTC. Its translation is CASSPVTAHTQETQYF.

This chain joins TRBV2 and TRBJ1-1; 7 bases are a match to TRBD1. Per the germline V gene, CDR1 is SNHLY and CDR2 is FYNNEI. Trimming at V came to 6 bases and at J to 11 bases, leaving 9 bases not matched to a gene. This CDR3 contains 12 residues. CDR3 nucleotides: TGTGCCAGCAGGATACAGGGGAGAACGGCTTTCTTT. It is translated as CASRIQGRTAFF.

This rearrangement joins TRBV27 to TRBJ2-1, with TRBD2 as a possible D gene (6 bases). CDR1 is MNHEY and CDR2 is SMNVEV in the germline V gene (reference sequence). V was cut by 5 bases and J by 3 bases, with 11 bases left in between. This CDR3 has 14 amino acids. CDR3 residues: CASSPLDYYNEQFF. The CDR3, as DNA: TGTGCCAGCAGTCCCCTGGACTACTACAATGAGCAGTTCTTC.